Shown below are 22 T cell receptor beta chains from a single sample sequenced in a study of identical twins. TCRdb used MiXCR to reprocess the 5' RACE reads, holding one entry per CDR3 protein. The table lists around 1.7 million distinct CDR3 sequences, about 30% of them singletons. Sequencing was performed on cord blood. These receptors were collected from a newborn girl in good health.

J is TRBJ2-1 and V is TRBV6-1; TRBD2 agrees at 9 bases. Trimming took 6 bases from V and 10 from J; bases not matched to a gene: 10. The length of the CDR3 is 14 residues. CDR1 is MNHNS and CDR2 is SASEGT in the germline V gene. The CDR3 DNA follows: TGTGCCAGCAGACTAGCGGGCACTACTTACGAGCAGTTCTTC. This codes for CASRLAGTTYEQFF.

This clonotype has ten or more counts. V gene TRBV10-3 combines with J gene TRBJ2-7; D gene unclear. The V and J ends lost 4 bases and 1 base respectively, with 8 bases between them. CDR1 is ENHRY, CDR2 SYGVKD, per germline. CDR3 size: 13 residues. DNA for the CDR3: TGTGCCATCAGTGCCGACTCGTCCTACGAGCAGTACTTC. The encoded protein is CAISADSSYEQYF.

The CDR3 spells CASSFSQANYGYTF. Here the CDR3 DNA reads TGCGCCAGCAGCTTCTCTCAGGCTAACTATGGCTACACCTTC. The chain joins TRBV5-1 to TRBJ1-2, with D hard to call. The CDR3 length is 14 residues. Germline lookup yields CDR1 SGHRS and CDR2 YFSETQ. V was pared by 2 bases and J by 0 bases, with 8 bases between.

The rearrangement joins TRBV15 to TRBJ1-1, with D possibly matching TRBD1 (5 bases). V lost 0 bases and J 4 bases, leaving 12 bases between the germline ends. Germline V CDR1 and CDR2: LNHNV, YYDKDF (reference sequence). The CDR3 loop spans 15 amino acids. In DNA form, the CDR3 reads TGTGCCACCAGCAGAGATCGGGGGTCGGGCACTGAAGCTTTCTTT. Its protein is CATSRDRGSGTEAFF.

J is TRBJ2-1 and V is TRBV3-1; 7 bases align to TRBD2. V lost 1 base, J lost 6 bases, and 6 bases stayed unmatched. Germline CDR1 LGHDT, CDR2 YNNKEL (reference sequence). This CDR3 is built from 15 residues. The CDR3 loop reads CASSQGGRALNEQFF. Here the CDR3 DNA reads TGTGCCAGCAGCCAAGGAGGGAGGGCCCTCAATGAGCAGTTCTTC.

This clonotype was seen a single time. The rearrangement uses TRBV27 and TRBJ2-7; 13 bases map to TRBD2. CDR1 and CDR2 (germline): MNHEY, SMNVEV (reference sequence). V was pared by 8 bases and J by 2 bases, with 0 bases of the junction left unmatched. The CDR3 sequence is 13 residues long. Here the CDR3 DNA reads TGTGCCAGCGGGACTAGCGGGGCCTACGAGCAGTACTTC. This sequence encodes CASGTSGAYEQYF.

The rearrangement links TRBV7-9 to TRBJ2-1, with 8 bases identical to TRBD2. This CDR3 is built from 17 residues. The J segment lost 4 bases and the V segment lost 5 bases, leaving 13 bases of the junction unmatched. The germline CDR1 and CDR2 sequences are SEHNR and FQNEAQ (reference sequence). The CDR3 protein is CASSRPWGLDIYNEQFF. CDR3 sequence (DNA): TGTGCCAGCAGCCGGCCTTGGGGACTAGACATATACAATGAGCAGTTCTTC.

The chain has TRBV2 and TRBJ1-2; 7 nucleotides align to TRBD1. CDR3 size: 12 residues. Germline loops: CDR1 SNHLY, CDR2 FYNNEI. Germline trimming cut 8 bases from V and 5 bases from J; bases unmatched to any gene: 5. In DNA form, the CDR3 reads TGTGCCAGCTACAGGGGAAAGTATGGCTACACCTTC. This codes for CASYRGKYGYTF.

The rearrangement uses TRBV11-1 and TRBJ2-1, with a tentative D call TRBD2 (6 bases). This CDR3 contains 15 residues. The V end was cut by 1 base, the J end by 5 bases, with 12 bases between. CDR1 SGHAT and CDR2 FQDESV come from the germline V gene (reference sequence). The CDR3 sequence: CASSLEDGRDNEQFF. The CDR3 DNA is TGTGCCAGCAGCTTAGAGGACGGGAGAGACAATGAGCAGTTCTTC. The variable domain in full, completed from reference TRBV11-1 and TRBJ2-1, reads EAEVAQSPRYKITEKSQAVAFWCDPISGHATLYWYRQILGQGPELLVQFQDESVVDDSQLPKDRFSAERLKGVDSTLKIQPAELGDSAMYLCASSLEDGRDNEQFFGPGTRLTVL.

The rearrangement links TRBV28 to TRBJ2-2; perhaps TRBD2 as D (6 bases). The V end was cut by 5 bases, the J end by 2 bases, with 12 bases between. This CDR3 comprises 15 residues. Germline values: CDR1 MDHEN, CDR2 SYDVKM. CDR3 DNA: TGTGCCAGCAGTCCCCGACTAGGAAACACCGGGGAGCTGTTTTTT. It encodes CASSPRLGNTGELFF.

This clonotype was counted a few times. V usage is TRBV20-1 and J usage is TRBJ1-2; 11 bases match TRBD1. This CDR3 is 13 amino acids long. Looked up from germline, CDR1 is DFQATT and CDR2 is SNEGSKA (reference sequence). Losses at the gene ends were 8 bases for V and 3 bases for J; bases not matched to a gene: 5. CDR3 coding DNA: TGCAGTCCATGGACAGGGGGCGACTATGGCTACACCTTC. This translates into CSPWTGGDYGYTF.

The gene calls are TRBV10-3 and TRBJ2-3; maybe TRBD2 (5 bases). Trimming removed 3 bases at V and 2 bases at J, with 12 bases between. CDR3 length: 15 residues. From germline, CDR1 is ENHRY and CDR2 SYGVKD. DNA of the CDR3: TGTGCCATCAGTGACACTAGGATTTCCACAGATACGCAGTATTTT. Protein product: CAISDTRISTDTQYF.

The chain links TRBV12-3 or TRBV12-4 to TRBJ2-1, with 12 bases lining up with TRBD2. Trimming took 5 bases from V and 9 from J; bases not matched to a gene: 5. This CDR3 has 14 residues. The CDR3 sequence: CASSTTSGSGEQFF. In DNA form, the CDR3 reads TGTGCCAGCAGTACGACTAGCGGGAGTGGTGAGCAGTTCTTC.

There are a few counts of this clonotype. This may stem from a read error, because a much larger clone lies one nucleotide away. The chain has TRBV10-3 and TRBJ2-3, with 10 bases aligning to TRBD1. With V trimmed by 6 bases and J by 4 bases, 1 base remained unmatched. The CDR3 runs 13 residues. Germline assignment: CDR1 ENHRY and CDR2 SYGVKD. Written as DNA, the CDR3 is TGTGCCATCAGGACAGGGGGCGCAGATACGCAGTATTTT. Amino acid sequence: CAIRTGGADTQYF.

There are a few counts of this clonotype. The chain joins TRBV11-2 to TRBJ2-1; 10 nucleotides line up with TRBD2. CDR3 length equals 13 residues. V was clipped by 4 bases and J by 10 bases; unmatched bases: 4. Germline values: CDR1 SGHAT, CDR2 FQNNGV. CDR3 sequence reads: CASSSSTSGEQFF. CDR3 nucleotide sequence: TGTGCCAGCAGCTCATCGACTAGCGGGGAGCAGTTCTTC.

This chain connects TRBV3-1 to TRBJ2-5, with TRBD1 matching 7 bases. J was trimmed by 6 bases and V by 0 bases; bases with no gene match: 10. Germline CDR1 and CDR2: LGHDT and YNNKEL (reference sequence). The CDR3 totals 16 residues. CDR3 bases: TGTGCCAGCAGCCAAGAGGACAGGCCACCAAGGAAGACCCAGTACTTC. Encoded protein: CASSQEDRPPRKTQYF.

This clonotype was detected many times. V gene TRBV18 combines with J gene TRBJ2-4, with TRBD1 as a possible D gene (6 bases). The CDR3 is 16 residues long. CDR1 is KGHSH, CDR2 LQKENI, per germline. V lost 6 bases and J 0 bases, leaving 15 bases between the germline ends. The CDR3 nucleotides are TGTGCCAGCTCTCAAGTAGGACAGCTAGCCAAAAACATTCAGTACTTC. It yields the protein CASSQVGQLAKNIQYF.

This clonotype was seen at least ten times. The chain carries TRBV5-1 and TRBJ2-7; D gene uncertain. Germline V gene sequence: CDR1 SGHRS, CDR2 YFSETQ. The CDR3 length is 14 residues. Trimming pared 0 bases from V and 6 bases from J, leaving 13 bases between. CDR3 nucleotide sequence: TGCGCCAGCAGCTTGGTCTCGGTTGGAAGCGAGCAGTACTTC. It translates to CASSLVSVGSEQYF.

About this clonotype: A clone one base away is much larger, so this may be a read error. CDR3 sequence reads: CAGSLSGKETQYF. CDR3 coding DNA: TGTGCCGGCAGTTTATCGGGGAAAGAGACCCAGTACTTC. The chain combines TRBV27 with TRBJ2-5; tentative D call: TRBD2 (5 bases). The CDR3 runs 13 residues. Germline V gene data show CDR1 as MNHEY and CDR2 as SMNVEV (reference sequence).

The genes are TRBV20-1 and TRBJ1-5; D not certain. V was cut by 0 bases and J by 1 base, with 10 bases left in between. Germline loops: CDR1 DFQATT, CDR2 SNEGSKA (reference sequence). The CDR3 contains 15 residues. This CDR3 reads CSAREASLSNQPQHF. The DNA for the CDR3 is TGCAGTGCTAGAGAAGCCAGCCTAAGCAATCAGCCCCAGCATTTT.

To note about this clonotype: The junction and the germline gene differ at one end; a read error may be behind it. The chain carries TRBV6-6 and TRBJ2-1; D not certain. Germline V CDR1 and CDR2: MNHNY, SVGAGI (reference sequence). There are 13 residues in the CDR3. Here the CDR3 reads CASSYPPYHERFF. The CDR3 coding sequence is TGTGCCAGCAGTTACCCCCCGTATCATGAGCGGTTCTTC.

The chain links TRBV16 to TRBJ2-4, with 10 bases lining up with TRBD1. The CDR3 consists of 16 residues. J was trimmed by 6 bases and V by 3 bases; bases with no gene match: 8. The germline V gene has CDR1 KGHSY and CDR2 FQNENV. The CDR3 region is CASSQTTGQGGNIQYF. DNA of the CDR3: TGTGCCAGCAGCCAGACCACAGGACAGGGGGGAAACATTCAGTACTTC.